These 2 T cell receptor beta chains were all obtained from the same sample, sequenced in a study of blood T cell repertoires in COVID-19. The data were produced by immunoSEQ multiplex PCR, yet TCRdb's version contains in-frame clones alone and is incomplete. The sample includes about 70,000 clones, 81% seen only once; the top ten take 0.83%. Sequenced sample: peripheral blood. These receptors all stem from a woman between 65 and 79 years old with acute or convalescent COVID-19.

The CDR3 bases are TGTGCCAGCAGCTTACAATTTGGGGGGGCCACTGAAGCTTTCTTT. It yields the protein CASSLQFGGATEAFF. This chain links TRBV7-2 with TRBJ1-1, with D perhaps matching TRBD1 (6 bases). Per the germline V gene, CDR1 is SGHTA and CDR2 is FQGNSA. The CDR3 is made up of 15 amino acids. The V gene lost 2 bases and the J gene lost 4 bases, with 14 bases spanning the gap.

The J gene is TRBJ1-4, the V gene TRBV4-3, with D possibly TRBD1 on 6 matching bases. V was clipped by 0 bases and J by 0 bases, with 23 bases between them. Germline V gene sequence: CDR1 LGHNA, CDR2 YSLEER. The CDR3 length is 21 residues. CDR3 bases: TGCGCCAGCAGCCAAGAAGGGTTGTATGCAGGGGTGGGGGCAACTAATGAAAAACTGTTTTTT. Translating it yields CASSQEGLYAGVGATNEKLFF.